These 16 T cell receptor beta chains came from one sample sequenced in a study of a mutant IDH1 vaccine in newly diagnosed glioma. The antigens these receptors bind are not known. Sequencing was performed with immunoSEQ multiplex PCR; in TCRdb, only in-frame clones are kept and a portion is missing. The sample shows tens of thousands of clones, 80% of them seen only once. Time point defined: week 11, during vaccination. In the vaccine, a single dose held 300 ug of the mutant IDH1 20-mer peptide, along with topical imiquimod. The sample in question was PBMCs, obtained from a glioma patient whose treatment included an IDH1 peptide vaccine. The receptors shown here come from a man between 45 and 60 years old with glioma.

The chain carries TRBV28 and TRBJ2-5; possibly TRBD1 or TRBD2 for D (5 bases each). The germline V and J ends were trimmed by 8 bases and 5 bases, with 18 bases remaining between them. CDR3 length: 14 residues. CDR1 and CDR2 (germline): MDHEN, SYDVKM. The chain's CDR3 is CASLSEGRGETQYF. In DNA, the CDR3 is TGTGCCAGCCTATCTGAGGGGAGAGGGGAGACCCAGTACTTC. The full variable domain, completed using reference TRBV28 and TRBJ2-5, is DVKVTQSSRYLVKRTGEKVFLECVQDMDHENMFWYRQDPGLGLRLIYFSYDVKMKEKGDIPEGYSVSREKKERFSLILESASTNQTSMYLCASLSEGRGETQYFGPGTRLLVL.

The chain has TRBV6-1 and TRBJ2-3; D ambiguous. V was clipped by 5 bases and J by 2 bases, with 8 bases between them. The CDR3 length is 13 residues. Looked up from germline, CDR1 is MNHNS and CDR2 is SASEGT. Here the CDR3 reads CASSRTFTDTQYF. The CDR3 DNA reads TGTGCCAGCAGTCGGACCTTCACAGATACGCAGTATTTT.

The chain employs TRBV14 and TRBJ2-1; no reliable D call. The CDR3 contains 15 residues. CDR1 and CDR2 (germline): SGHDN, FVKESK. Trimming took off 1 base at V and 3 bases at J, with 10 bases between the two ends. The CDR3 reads CASSQGQYFYNEQFF. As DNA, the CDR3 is TGTGCCAGCAGCCAAGGCCAGTATTTCTACAATGAGCAGTTCTTC.

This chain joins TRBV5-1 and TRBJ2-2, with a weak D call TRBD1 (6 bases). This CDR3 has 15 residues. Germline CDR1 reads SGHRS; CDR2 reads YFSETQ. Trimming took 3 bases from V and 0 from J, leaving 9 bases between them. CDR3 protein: CASSSTGSNTGELFF. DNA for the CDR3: TGCGCCAGCAGCTCGACAGGTTCGAACACCGGGGAGCTGTTTTTT.

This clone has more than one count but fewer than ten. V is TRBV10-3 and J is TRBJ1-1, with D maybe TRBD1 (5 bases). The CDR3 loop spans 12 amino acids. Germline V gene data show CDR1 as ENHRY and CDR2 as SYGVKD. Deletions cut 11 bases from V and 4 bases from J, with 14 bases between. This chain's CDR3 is CASRGGSTEAFF. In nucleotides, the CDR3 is TGTGCCTCTCGTGGGGGGAGCACTGAAGCTTTCTTT.

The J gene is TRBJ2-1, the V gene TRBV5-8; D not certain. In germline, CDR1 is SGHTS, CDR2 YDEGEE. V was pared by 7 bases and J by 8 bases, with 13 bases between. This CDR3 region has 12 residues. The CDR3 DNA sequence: TGTGCCAGCGTTAAGTATTCTCATGAGCAGTTCTTC. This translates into CASVKYSHEQFF.

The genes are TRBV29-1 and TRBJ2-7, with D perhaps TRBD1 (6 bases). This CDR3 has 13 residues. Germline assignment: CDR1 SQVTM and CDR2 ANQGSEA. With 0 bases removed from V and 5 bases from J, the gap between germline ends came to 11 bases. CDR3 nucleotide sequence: TGCAGCGTTGAAGAGGGGACAAAAAACGAGCAGTACTTC. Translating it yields CSVEEGTKNEQYF.

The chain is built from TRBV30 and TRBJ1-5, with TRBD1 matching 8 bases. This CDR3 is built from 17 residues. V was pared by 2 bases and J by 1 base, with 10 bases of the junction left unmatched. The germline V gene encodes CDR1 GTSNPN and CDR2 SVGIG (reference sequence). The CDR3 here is CAWSTFVQGESNQPQHF. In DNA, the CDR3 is TGTGCCTGGAGTACATTCGTACAGGGGGAGAGCAATCAGCCCCAGCATTTT.

In nucleotides, the CDR3 is TGTGCCAGCAGTCGCCAGGGGGCGAGTTTGGAAAAACTGTTTTTT. Protein: CASSRQGASLEKLFF. The rearrangement uses TRBV28 and TRBJ1-4, with 8 bases matching TRBD1. Germline V gene sequence: CDR1 MDHEN, CDR2 SYDVKM. Trimming at V came to 5 bases and at J to 8 bases, leaving 10 bases not matched to a gene. The CDR3 consists of 15 residues. Full variable domain (remainder filled in from reference TRBV28 and TRBJ1-4): DVKVTQSSRYLVKRTGEKVFLECVQDMDHENMFWYRQDPGLGLRLIYFSYDVKMKEKGDIPEGYSVSREKKERFSLILESASTNQTSMYLCASSRQGASLEKLFFGSGTQLSVL.

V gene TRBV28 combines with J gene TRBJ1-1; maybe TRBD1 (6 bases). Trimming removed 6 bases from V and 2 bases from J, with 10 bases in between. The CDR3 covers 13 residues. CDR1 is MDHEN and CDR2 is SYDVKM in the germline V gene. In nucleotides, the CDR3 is TGTGCCAGCAGCCGGACAGTCAACACTGAAGCTTTCTTT. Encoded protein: CASSRTVNTEAFF. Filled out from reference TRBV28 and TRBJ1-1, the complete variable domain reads DVKVTQSSRYLVKRTGEKVFLECVQDMDHENMFWYRQDPGLGLRLIYFSYDVKMKEKGDIPEGYSVSREKKERFSLILESASTNQTSMYLCASSRTVNTEAFFGQGTRLTVV.

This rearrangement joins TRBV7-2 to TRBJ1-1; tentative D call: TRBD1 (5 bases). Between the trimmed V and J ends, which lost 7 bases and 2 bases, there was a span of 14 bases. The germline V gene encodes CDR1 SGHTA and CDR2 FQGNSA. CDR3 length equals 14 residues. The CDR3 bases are TGTGCCAGCACCAGAATGGGGGTAAACACTGAAGCTTTCTTT. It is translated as CASTRMGVNTEAFF.

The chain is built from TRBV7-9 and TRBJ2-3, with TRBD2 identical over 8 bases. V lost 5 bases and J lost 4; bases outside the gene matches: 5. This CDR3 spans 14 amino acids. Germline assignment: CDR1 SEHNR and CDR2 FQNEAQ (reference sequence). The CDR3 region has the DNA TGTGCCAGCAGCCCTAAGCGGGAGTCAGATACGCAGTATTTT. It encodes CASSPKRESDTQYF.

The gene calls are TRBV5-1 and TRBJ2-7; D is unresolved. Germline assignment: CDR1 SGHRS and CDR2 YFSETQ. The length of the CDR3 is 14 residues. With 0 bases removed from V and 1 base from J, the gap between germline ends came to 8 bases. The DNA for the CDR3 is TGCGCCAGCAGCTTGGGGTACACTTCCTACGAGCAGTACTTC. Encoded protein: CASSLGYTSYEQYF.

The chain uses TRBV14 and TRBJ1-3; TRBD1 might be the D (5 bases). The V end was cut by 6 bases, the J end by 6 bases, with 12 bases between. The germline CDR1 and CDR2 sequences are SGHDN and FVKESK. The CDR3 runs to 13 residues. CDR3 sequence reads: CASSSDRINTIYF. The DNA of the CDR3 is TGTGCCAGCAGTTCCGACAGAATAAACACCATATATTTT.

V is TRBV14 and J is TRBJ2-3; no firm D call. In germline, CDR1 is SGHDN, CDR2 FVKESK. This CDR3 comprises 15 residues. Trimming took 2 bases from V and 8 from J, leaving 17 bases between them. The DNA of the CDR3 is TGTGCCAGCAGCCAACGAACAGACGTCCAAAGTACGCAGTATTTT. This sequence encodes CASSQRTDVQSTQYF.

This CDR3 is CASSSGGGQSKLRPPYEQYF. The DNA for the CDR3 is TGTGCCAGCAGCTCGGGGGGGGGACAGTCCAAATTACGACCTCCCTACGAGCAGTACTTC. V is TRBV5-5 and J is TRBJ2-7; possibly TRBD2 for D (8 bases). Trimming took 3 bases from V and 2 from J, leaving 30 bases between them. CDR1 and CDR2 from the germline V gene are SGHKS and YYEKEE (reference sequence). This CDR3 spans 20 amino acids. Complete variable domain (other parts from reference TRBV5-5 and TRBJ2-7): DAGVTQSPTHLIKTRGQQVTLRCSPISGHKSVSWYQQVLGQGPQFIFQYYEKEERGRGNFPDRFSARQFPNYSSELNVNALLLGDSALYLCASSSGGGQSKLRPPYEQYFGPGTRLTVT.